Listed below are T cell receptor beta chains from one sample, sequenced in a study of cytomegalovirus exposure and HLA in healthy donors. Using immunoSEQ multiplex PCR, the repertoire was profiled, and TCRdb retains in-frame clones only, with some absent. The table has under 150,000 clones, approximately 78% seen once. The sample taken for sequencing was PBMCs. These receptors originate from a woman aged 45-59 years in good health and CMV-seropositive. Each CDR3 is given with its conserved first and last residue.

v_call: TRBV5-6; j_call: TRBJ2-3; cdr3_aa: CASSFAAGNTDTQYF
v_call: TRBV7-2; j_call: TRBJ2-6; cdr3_aa: CASSLFSSGANVLTF
v_call: TRBV7-7; j_call: TRBJ2-1; cdr3_aa: CASSRDRGNNEQFF
v_call: TRBV4-3; j_call: TRBJ1-2; cdr3_aa: CASSHRGGYGYTF
v_call: TRBV2; j_call: TRBJ2-7; cdr3_aa: CASSGHYEQYF
v_call: TRBV21-1; j_call: TRBJ1-2; cdr3_aa: CASSILRGRNYGYTF
v_call: TRBV28; j_call: TRBJ1-2; cdr3_aa: CASTSLAWGYTF
v_call: TRBV7-2; j_call: TRBJ1-2; cdr3_aa: CASSSDDRVGYGYTF
v_call: TRBV7-8; j_call: TRBJ1-5; cdr3_aa: CASSPRQEPNQPQHF
v_call: TRBV27; j_call: TRBJ2-3; cdr3_aa: CASSWDSITDTQYF
v_call: TRBV4-3; j_call: TRBJ2-3; cdr3_aa: CASSPRQGARNTQYF
v_call: TRBV14; j_call: TRBJ2-7; cdr3_aa: CASSPLVAGGYEQYF
v_call: TRBV5-1; j_call: TRBJ2-7; cdr3_aa: CASSWAGDQTYEQYF
v_call: TRBV7-3; j_call: TRBJ2-5; cdr3_aa: CASSRTSGRAGETQYF
v_call: TRBV6-1; j_call: TRBJ1-5; cdr3_aa: CASSEAPDGVWLYSNQPQHF
v_call: TRBV18; j_call: TRBJ1-5; cdr3_aa: CASSPMAGTGNQPQHF
v_call: TRBV6-1; j_call: TRBJ1-6; cdr3_aa: CASSSRDRVQSPLHF
v_call: TRBV7-2; j_call: TRBJ2-7; cdr3_aa: CASSLGWTGDYEQYF
v_call: TRBV2; j_call: TRBJ2-1; cdr3_aa: CASAGGHNEQFF
v_call: TRBV7-6; j_call: TRBJ1-1; cdr3_aa: CASRQGPPNTEAFF
v_call: TRBV19; j_call: TRBJ2-1; cdr3_aa: CASSYLGAGAVDEQFF
v_call: TRBV2; j_call: TRBJ1-1; cdr3_aa: CASSLTGGSPEAFF
v_call: TRBV6-4; j_call: TRBJ1-2; cdr3_aa: CASRPSFTGNGLTF
v_call: TRBV29-1; j_call: TRBJ1-2; cdr3_aa: CSVDAGRGQGHGYGYTF